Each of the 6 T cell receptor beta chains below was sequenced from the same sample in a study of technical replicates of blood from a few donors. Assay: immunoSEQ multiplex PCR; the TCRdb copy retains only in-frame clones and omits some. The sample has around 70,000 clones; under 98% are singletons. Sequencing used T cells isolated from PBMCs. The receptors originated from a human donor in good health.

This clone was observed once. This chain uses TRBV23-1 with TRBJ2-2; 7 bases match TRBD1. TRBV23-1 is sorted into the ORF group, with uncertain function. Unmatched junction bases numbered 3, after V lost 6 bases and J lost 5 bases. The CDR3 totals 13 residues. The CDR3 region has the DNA TGCGCCAGCAGGGACAGGAGAACCGGGGAGCTGTTTTTT. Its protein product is CASRDRRTGELFF.

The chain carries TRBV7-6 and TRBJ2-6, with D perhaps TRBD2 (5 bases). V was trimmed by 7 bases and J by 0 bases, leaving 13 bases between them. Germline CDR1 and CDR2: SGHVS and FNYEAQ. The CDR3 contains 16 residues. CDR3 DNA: TGTGCCAGCACGGGGTCCCTACTCTCTGGGGCCAACGTCCTGACTTTC. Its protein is CASTGSLLSGANVLTF.

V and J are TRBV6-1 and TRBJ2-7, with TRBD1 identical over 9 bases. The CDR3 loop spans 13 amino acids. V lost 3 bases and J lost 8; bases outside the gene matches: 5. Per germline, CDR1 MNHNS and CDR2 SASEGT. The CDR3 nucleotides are TGTGCCAGCAGTGACGCTGGACAGGGGAAGCAGTACTTC. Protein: CASSDAGQGKQYF.

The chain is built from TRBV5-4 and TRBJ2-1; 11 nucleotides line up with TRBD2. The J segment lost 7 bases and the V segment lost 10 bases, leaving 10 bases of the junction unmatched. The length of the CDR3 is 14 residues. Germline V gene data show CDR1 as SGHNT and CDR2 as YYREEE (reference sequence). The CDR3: CALHLAGGLNEQFF. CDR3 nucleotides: TGTGCCCTCCACCTAGCGGGAGGCTTGAATGAGCAGTTCTTC.

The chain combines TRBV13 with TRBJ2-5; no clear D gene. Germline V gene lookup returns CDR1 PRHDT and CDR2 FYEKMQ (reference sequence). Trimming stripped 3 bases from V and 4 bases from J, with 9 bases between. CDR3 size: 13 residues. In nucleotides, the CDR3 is TGTGCCAGCAGCTTCGAGAATATAGAGACCCAGTACTTC. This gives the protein CASSFENIETQYF.

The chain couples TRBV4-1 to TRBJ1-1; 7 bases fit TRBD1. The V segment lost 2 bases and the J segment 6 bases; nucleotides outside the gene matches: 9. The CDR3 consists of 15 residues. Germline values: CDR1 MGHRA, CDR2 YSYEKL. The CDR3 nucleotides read TGCGCCAGCAGCCAATTCGATACAGGGGCATCTGAAGCTTTCTTT. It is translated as CASSQFDTGASEAFF.